Given below is one T cell receptor (beta chain) in context. Its cognate antigen is unknown. This CDR3 region has 12 residues. Germline V gene lookup returns CDR1 MDHEN and CDR2 SYDVKM. V lost 8 bases and J lost 6, with 14 bases in between. This specimen belongs to a study of shared clonotypes between healthy human individuals. Study summary: Per donor, three plates held CD4 naive cells, three held CD4 memory, two held CD8 naive and one held CD8 memory. Points from the study as a whole: Sharing of clonotypes among donors was expected to vary with sequencing depth.

The donor population consisted of healthy HIV-negative adults with no recent acute infections or vaccinations. The study separated CD4+ cells into CD45RA+ naive and CD45RA-negative memory subsets. Sequencing used immunoSEQ multiplex PCR; TCRdb keeps in-frame clones, though not all of them. Of about 2.4 million clones listed, roughly 93% are singletons. Material for sequencing was naive CD4+ T cells from PBMCs. Subset given: CD45RA+ positively selected. This sequence was found in a man between 18 and 35 years old in good health. Some clones in this sample may be carry-over from other donors' samples. The chain uses TRBV28 and TRBJ2-7, with D hard to call. The CDR3 region is CASQNPSGEQYF. In DNA form, the CDR3 reads TGTGCCAGCCAGAACCCTAGTGGCGAGCAGTACTTC.